The entry below gives a single TCR beta chain sequence along with its context. This sample was taken from a study of cytomegalovirus exposure and HLA in healthy donors. Germline loops: CDR1 SGHNT, CDR2 YENEEA. The CDR3 runs to 14 residues. V was clipped by 1 base and J by 7 bases; unmatched bases: 6. The table came from immunoSEQ multiplex PCR; TCRdb's copy has only in-frame clones and leaves some out. The sample holds 200,000 to 250,000 clones, around four fifths seen once. The TCR was taken from a woman aged 25 to 39 in good health and CMV-seropositive. The V and J genes are TRBV11-3 and TRBJ1-1, with TRBD1 matching over 7 bases. Sequencing input: PBMCs. The CDR3 nucleotides read TGTGCCAGCAGCTTAGGCCAGGGGGGGAGTGAAGCTTTCTTT. It codes for CASSLGQGGSEAFF.